A single sample is the source of the 18 T cell receptor beta chains below, sequenced in a study of T-cell reconstitution after alpha-beta-depleted transplantation in children (dated by TCRdb to the mid-2010s). Study-wide findings and limitations: Over subsequent months, a decline in hyperexpanded clone frequencies was noted, and after one year, T-cell counts and TCRbeta diversity were mostly ascribed to newly produced T cells.

Explained via the paper, the treatment or condition label denotes: allogeneic hematopoietic cell transplantation with graft depleted of TCRalphabeta T cells and CD19 B cells. Libraries were prepared through PCR. The data were produced on an Illumina HiSeq 2500. Molecular barcoding was employed in the preparation of TCR libraries, with unique molecular identifiers being used to normalize TCRbeta repertoire quantification. In-frame beta chains were kept once TCRdb had trimmed the public reads at Q25 with fastp and called clones with MiXCR. All rows with the same CDR3 protein become a single entry with the most common DNA and genes. This sample is represented by some 300,000 distinct CDR3 sequences; 6.5% to 9% of them were singletons. In total, the top ten clones hold about 9.3% of the sample. What these receptors recognize is not known. The sequencing used peripheral blood, collected 360 days after TCRalphabeta/CD19-depleted stem cell transplant. These receptors were obtained from a female patient aged 2-10 years who had a stem cell transplant for Fanconi anemia, so the T cells may come from the graft donor.

This clonotype has a count of ten or more. Compared with germline, one end of the junction differs, possibly owing to a read error. The chain combines TRBV20-1 with TRBJ2-3; D is ambiguous. The CDR3 has 11 residues. Germline assignment: CDR1 DFQATT and CDR2 SNEGSKA (reference sequence). The CDR3 nucleotides read TGCAGCGCTAGACACACAGATACGCAGTATTTT. It translates to CSARHTDTQYF.

This clonotype has at least ten counts. J is TRBJ2-7 and V is TRBV6-1; TRBD2 aligns across 9 bases. This CDR3 contains 15 residues. V dropped 3 bases and J dropped 1; count of bases not matched to a gene: 4. Germline lookup yields CDR1 MNHNS and CDR2 SASEGT. CDR3 sequence (DNA): TGTGCCAGCAGTGAGAGCGGGGGGCTGTCCTACGAGCAGTACGTC. Its translation is CASSESGGLSYEQYV.

This rearrangement joins TRBV3-1 to TRBJ2-2; 8 bases are shared with TRBD1. The CDR3 is 16 residues long. CDR1 is LGHDT, CDR2 YNNKEL, per germline (reference sequence). V shed 1 base and J 4 bases; nucleotides not matched to a gene: 5. CDR3 loop: CASSQAGQAITGELFF. CDR3 coding DNA: TGTGCCAGCAGCCAAGCGGGACAGGCAATCACCGGGGAGCTGTTTTTT.

On this clonotype: A read error may explain this, as a much larger clone is one base away. This chain connects TRBV2 to TRBJ2-3; 10 bases fit TRBD2. Germline assignment: CDR1 SNHLY and CDR2 FYNNEI. The CDR3 runs to 19 residues. Written as DNA, the CDR3 is TGTACCAGCAGCCACCCACTCCTTCTAGCGGGAGCGCCTGGGGATACGCAGTATTTT. Its translation is CTSSHPLLLAGAPGDTQYF. Filled out from reference TRBV2 and TRBJ2-3, the complete variable domain reads EPEVTQTPSHQVTQMGQEVILRCVPISNHLYFYWYRQILGQKVEFLVSFYNNEISEKSEIFDDQFSVERPDGSNFTLKIRSTKLEDSAMYFCTSSHPLLLAGAPGDTQYFGPGTRLTVL.

The J gene is TRBJ2-7, the V gene TRBV3-1, with D maybe TRBD2 (6 bases). Germline loops: CDR1 LGHDT, CDR2 YNNKEL (reference sequence). V lost 0 bases and J lost 6, with 15 bases in between. The CDR3 contains 15 residues. CDR3 region: CASSQEVGGTGEQYV. The CDR3 region has the DNA TGTGCCAGCAGCCAAGAAGTTGGGGGGACGGGCGAGCAGTACGTC.

This clonotype was seen a few times. The chain carries TRBV7-9 and TRBJ1-6, with D uncertain. The CDR3 consists of 13 residues. V gave up 0 bases and J gave up 9 bases, with 6 bases separating them. Germline assignment: CDR1 SEHNR and CDR2 FQNEAQ (reference sequence). The CDR3 bases are TGTGCCAGCAGCTTAGCTGGGATTTCACCCCTCCACTTT. Translating it yields CASSLAGISPLHF.

CDR3 residues: CARTVPDGNEQFF. As DNA, the CDR3 is TGTGCCAGAACTGTCCCGGATGGGAATGAGCAGTTCTTC. The chain has TRBV19 and TRBJ2-1; D not certain. This CDR3 spans 13 amino acids. Germline loops: CDR1 LNHDA, CDR2 SQIVND (reference sequence). Trimming took off 9 bases at V and 7 bases at J, with 16 bases between the two ends.

This clonotype was picked up many times. Written as DNA, the CDR3 is TGTGCCAGCAGTCCGATAACAGGGGCCACGAATCAGCCCCAGCATTTT. Amino acids: CASSPITGATNQPQHF. V gene TRBV27 combines with J gene TRBJ1-5, with 7 bases fitting TRBD1. Germline V gene sequence: CDR1 MNHEY, CDR2 SMNVEV (reference sequence). After removal of 5 bases from V and 4 bases from J, the junction contained 11 bases not matched to a gene. The CDR3 runs 16 residues.

This clonotype turned up a few times. Here the CDR3 DNA reads TGTGCCAGCAGTTTAGGGGGACAGGGGTACTATGGCTACACCTTC. It encodes CASSLGGQGYYGYTF. This sequence joins TRBV12-3 or TRBV12-4 and TRBJ1-2, with 10 bases identical to TRBD1. The trim removed 1 base at V and 3 bases at J, leaving 2 bases unmatched. This CDR3 has 15 amino acids.

In this sample, this clonotype turned up once. The genes are TRBV30 and TRBJ1-1; weak D call: TRBD1 (5 bases). The CDR3 is 13 amino acids. The germline V gene encodes CDR1 GTSNPN and CDR2 SVGIG (reference sequence). V was trimmed by 4 bases and J by 5 bases, leaving 14 bases between them. This CDR3 is CAWTPGEFTEAFF. The DNA for the CDR3 is TGTGCCTGGACGCCGGGGGAATTTACTGAAGCTTTCTTT.

This clonotype turned up a few times. The rearrangement joins TRBV28 to TRBJ2-5, with 9 bases that match TRBD2. Germline CDR1 reads MDHEN; CDR2 reads SYDVKM. This CDR3 comprises 15 residues. The junction had 4 bases not matched to a gene; V was cut back by 2 bases and J by 3 bases. The CDR3 here is CASSLAGGREETQYF. The CDR3 region has the DNA TGTGCCAGCAGTTTAGCGGGGGGGCGAGAAGAGACCCAGTACTTC.

This clonotype occurred a few times. The chain couples TRBV5-1 to TRBJ2-5; D unclear. V was cut by 4 bases and J by 1 base, with 14 bases left in between. Germline V gives CDR1 SGHRS, CDR2 YFSETQ. This CDR3 comprises 15 residues. For the CDR3, the DNA is TGCGCCAGCAGCCCGATAGGCTGGGCCCAAGAGACCCAGTACTTC. Its protein is CASSPIGWAQETQYF.

This sequence joins TRBV20-1 and TRBJ2-3; 9 bases match TRBD1. This CDR3 spans 14 amino acids. Germline CDR1 and CDR2: DFQATT and SNEGSKA (reference sequence). V gave up 5 bases and J gave up 5 bases; unmatched junction bases: 8. CDR3 sequence (DNA): TGCAGTGCTGGGCGGGACAGGGTTGGAGATACGCAGTATTTT. Residues: CSAGRDRVGDTQYF.

Only a few counts were recorded for this clonotype. The J gene is TRBJ2-6, the V gene TRBV6-1, with D hard to call. This CDR3 is 15 amino acids long. V shed 6 bases and J shed 0 bases, with 9 bases lying between them. Germline-derived CDR1 and CDR2 are MNHNS and SASEGT. CDR3 in DNA: TGTGCCAGCAGCCCCCTCTACTCTGGGGCCAACGTCCTGACTTTC. It encodes CASSPLYSGANVLTF.

This clonotype has more than one count but fewer than ten. The chain combines TRBV20-1 with TRBJ1-1; TRBD1 is a possible D gene (6 bases). This CDR3 is built from 15 residues. CDR1 and CDR2 from the germline V gene are DFQATT and SNEGSKA (reference sequence). Trimming took 1 base from V and 2 from J, leaving 14 bases between them. CDR3 residues: CSARVGAVSNTEAFF. The CDR3 bases are TGCAGTGCTAGAGTGGGGGCGGTTTCAAACACTGAAGCTTTCTTT.

This clonotype was recorded at least ten times. The chain links TRBV5-1 to TRBJ2-2, with unresolved D. The CDR3 loop spans 14 amino acids. V was cut by 1 base and J by 1 base, with 5 bases left in between. Germline CDR1 reads SGHRS; CDR2 reads YFSETQ. Here the CDR3 DNA reads TGCGCCAGCAGCTTGTACCAGAACACCGGGGAGCTGTTTTTT. It translates to CASSLYQNTGELFF.

This chain uses TRBV3-1 with TRBJ1-1; the match to TRBD1 covers 7 bases. This CDR3 is built from 18 residues. Trimming at V came to 0 bases and at J to 1 base, leaving 11 bases not matched to a gene. The germline V gene encodes CDR1 LGHDT and CDR2 YNNKEL (reference sequence). The CDR3 coding sequence is TGTGCCAGCAGCCAAGAGGTGACAGGGTGGGGTCCGAACACTGAAGCTTTCTTT. Its protein is CASSQEVTGWGPNTEAFF.

At least ten counts were recorded for this clonotype. This chain uses TRBV5-1 with TRBJ2-1, with 10 bases that match TRBD2. Looked up from germline, CDR1 is SGHRS and CDR2 is YFSETQ. There are 16 residues in the CDR3. V shed 0 bases and J 6 bases; nucleotides not matched to a gene: 6. DNA for the CDR3: TGCGCCAGCAGCTTGGCCATAGCGGGGGGCGTCAATGAGCAGTTCTTC. Translating it yields CASSLAIAGGVNEQFF.